The TCR beta chain described here comes from a study of cytomegalovirus exposure and HLA in healthy donors. On this clone: The antigen is not known.

General study findings and limits: The Asian-associated ancestry cluster reportedly had fewer N-insertions than the roughly 670-donor mean in a later analysis.

V was clipped by 3 bases and J by 3 bases, with 7 bases between them. The V gene's germline CDR1 is MDHEN and CDR2 SYDVKM. This CDR3 comprises 13 residues. A multiplex PCR was run with 60 Vbeta primers and 13 Jbeta primers. TCRdb's table, derived via immunoSEQ multiplex PCR, lists solely in-frame clones and lacks some. Here the sample spans approximately 160,000 clones, over 65% being singletons. The rearrangement uses TRBV28 and TRBJ2-3, with no clear D. The specimen sequenced was PBMCs. The source is a female donor in good health and CMV-seronegative. CDR3 DNA: TGTGCCAGCAGTTTTCCCCTGACAGATACGCAGTATTTT. Protein: CASSFPLTDTQYF.